The clone carrying this T cell receptor (beta chain) was seen a few times. Its antigen is as yet unknown. This CDR3 spans 14 amino acids. V gave up 1 base and J gave up 5 bases, with 10 bases separating them. Germline lookup yields CDR1 LGHNA and CDR2 YNFKEQ. The sample is drawn from a study of beta chain features in type 1 diabetes. The study, taken as a whole, reports: The study found moderately but significantly shorter TCRB CDR3s in all four CD4+ subsets of Type 1 diabetes patients.

The study reverse transcribed the entire isolated RNA, so it sequenced expressed TCRB transcripts. Clones were sequenced by immunoSEQ multiplex PCR, and TCRdb holds only the in-frame ones, with some missing. The sample has roughly 150,000 clones, about 7.8% seen once. Sequenced: central memory CD4+ T cells from blood. The receptor was derived from a woman aged 40 to 50 with type 1 diabetes. The rearrangement joins TRBV4-2 to TRBJ2-3; D not certain. The CDR3 DNA sequence: TGTGCCAGCAGCCAAGTCCCCTCGAGAGATACGCAGTATTTT. Protein: CASSQVPSRDTQYF.